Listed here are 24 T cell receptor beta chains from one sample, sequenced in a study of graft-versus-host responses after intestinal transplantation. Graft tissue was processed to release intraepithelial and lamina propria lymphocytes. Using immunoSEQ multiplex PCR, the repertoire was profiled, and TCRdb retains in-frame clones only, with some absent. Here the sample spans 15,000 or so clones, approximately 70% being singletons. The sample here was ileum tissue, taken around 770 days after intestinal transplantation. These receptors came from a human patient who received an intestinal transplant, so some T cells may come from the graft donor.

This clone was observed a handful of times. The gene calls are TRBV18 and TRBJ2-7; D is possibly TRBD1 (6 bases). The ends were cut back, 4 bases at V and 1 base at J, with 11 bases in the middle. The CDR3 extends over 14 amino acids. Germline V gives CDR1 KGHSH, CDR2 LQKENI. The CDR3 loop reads CASSRGRGSYEQYF. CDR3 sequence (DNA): TGTGCCAGCTCACGAGGCAGGGGATCCTACGAGCAGTACTTC. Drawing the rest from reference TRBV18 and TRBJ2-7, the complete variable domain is NAGVMQNPRHLVRRRGQEARLRCSPMKGHSHVYWYRQLPEEGLKFMVYLQKENIIDESGMPKERFSAEFPKEGPSILRIQQVVRGDSAAYFCASSRGRGSYEQYFGPGTRLTVT.

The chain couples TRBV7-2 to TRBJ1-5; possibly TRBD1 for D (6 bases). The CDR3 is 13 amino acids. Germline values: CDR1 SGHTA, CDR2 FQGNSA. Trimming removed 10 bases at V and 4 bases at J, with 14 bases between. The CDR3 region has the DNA TGTGCCACCCAAGGACAGAAAAATCAGCCCCAGCATTTT. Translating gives CATQGQKNQPQHF.

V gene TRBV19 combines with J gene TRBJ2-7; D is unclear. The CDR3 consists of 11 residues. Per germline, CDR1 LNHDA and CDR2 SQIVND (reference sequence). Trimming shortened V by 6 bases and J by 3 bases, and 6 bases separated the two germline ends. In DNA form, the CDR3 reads TGTGCCAGTAGCTGGGGCTACGAGCAGTACTTC. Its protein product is CASSWGYEQYF.

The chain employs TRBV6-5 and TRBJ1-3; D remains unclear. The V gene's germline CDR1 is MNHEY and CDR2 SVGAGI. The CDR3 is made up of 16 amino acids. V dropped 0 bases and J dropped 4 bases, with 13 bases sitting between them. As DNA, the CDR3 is TGTGCCAGCAGTTACTCGAGCCGGGTGGGGGGAAACACCATATATTTT. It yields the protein CASSYSSRVGGNTIYF.

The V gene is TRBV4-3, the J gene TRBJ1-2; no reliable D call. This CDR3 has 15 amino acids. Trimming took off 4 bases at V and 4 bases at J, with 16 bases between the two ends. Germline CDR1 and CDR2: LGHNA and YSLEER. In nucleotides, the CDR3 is TGCGCCAGCAGCCCTGGACCGACCCCTTCCTATGGCTACACCTTC. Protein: CASSPGPTPSYGYTF.

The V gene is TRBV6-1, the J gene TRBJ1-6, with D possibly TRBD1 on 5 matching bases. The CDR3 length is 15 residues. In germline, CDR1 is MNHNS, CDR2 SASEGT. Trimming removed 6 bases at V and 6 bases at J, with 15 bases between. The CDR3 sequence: CASRPLRDLNSPLHF. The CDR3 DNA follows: TGTGCCAGCAGACCTCTCCGGGACCTTAATTCACCCCTCCACTTT.

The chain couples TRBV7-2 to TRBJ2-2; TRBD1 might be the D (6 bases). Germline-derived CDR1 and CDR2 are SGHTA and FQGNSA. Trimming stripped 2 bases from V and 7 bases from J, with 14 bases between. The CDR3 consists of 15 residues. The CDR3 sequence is CASSLSGAPGGELFF. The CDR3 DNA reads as TGTGCCAGCAGCTTATCAGGGGCGCCGGGCGGGGAGCTGTTTTTT.

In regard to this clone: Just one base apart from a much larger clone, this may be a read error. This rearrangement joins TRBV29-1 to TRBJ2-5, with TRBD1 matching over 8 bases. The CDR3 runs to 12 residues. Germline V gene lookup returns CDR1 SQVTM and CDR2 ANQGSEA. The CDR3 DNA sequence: TGCAGCGTTGACAGGGGGCAAGAGGCCCAGTACTTC. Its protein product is CSVDRGQEAQYF.

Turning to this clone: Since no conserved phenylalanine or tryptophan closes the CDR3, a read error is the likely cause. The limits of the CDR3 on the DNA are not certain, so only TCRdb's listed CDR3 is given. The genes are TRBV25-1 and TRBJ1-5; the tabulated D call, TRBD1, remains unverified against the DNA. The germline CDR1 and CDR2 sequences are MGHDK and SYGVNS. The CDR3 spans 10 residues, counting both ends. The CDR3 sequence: CASSVDREVV.

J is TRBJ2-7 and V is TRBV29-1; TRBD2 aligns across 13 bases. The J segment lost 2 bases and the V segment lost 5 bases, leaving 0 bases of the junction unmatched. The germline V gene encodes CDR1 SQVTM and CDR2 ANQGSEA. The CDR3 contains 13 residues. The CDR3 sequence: CSVTSGGAYEQYF. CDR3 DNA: TGCAGCGTTACTAGCGGGGGGGCCTACGAGCAGTACTTC.

DNA of the CDR3: TGTGCCAGCGCTCTGCGGGAGAGGAACTATGGCTACACCTTC. It is translated as CASALRERNYGYTF. The chain joins TRBV19 to TRBJ1-2; D unclear. Trimming took off 9 bases at V and 2 bases at J, with 16 bases between the two ends. The CDR3 extends over 14 amino acids. Germline V lookup: CDR1 LNHDA, CDR2 SQIVND (reference sequence).

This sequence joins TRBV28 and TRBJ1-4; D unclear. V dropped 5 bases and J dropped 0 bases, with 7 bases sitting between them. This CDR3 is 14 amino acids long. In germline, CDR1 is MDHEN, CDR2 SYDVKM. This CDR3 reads CASSAQATNEKLFF. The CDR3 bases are TGTGCCAGCAGTGCCCAGGCAACTAATGAAAAACTGTTTTTT.

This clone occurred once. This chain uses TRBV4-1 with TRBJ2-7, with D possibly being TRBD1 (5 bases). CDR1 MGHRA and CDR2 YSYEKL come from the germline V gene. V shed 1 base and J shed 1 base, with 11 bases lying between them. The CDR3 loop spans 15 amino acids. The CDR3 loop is CASSQVQGWSYEQYF. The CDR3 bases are TGCGCCAGCAGCCAAGTGCAGGGATGGTCCTACGAGCAGTACTTC.

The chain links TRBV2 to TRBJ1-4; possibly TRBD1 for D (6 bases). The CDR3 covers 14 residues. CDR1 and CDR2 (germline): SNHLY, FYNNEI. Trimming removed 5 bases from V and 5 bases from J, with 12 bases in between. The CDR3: CASSHREGNEKLFF. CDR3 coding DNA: TGTGCCAGCAGTCACAGGGAGGGAAATGAAAAACTGTTTTTT. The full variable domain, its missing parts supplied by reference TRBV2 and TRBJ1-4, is EPEVTQTPSHQVTQMGQEVILRCVPISNHLYFYWYRQILGQKVEFLVSFYNNEISEKSEIFDDQFSVERPDGSNFTLKIRSTKLEDSAMYFCASSHREGNEKLFFGSGTQLSVL.

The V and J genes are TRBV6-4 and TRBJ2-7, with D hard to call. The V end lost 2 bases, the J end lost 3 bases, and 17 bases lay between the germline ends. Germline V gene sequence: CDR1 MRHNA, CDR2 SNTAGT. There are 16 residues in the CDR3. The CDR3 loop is CASSDPNPARFYEQYF. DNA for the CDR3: TGTGCCAGCAGTGACCCTAACCCCGCCAGGTTCTACGAGCAGTACTTC.

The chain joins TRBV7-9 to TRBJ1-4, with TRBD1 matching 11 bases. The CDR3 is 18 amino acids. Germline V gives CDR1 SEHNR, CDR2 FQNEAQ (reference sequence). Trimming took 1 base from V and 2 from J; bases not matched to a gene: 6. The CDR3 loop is CASSLGGTGGTTNEKLFF. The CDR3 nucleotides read TGTGCCAGCAGCTTAGGAGGGACAGGGGGGACGACTAATGAAAAACTGTTTTTT.

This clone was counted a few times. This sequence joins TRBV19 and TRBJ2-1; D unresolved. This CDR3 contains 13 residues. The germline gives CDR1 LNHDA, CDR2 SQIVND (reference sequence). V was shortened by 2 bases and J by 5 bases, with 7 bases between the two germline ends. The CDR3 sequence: CASSIRLNNEQFF. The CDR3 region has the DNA TGTGCCAGTAGTATACGGCTCAACAATGAGCAGTTCTTC.

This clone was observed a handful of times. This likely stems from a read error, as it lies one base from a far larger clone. CDR3 DNA sequence: TGTGCCAGCAGTCGACAGGGGGCTGGGGCCAACGTCCTGACTTTC. This translates into CASSRQGAGANVLTF. V usage is TRBV28 and J usage is TRBJ2-6; 9 bases match TRBD1. This CDR3 contains 15 residues. Germline values: CDR1 MDHEN, CDR2 SYDVKM. Losses at the gene ends were 5 bases for V and 2 bases for J; bases not matched to a gene: 1. Full variable domain (missing parts from reference TRBV28 and TRBJ2-6): DVKVTQSSRYLVKRTGEKVFLECVQDMDHENMFWYRQDPGLGLRLIYFSYDVKMKEKGDIPEGYSVSREKKERFSLILESASTNQTSMYLCASSRQGAGANVLTFGAGSRLTVL.

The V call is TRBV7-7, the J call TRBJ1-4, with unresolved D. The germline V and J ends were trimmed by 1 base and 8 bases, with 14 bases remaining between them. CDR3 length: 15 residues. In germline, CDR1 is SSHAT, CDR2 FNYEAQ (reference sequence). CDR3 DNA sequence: TGTGCCAGCAGCTTAGGGTCCACCGCGGGGGAAAAACTGTTTTTT. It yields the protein CASSLGSTAGEKLFF. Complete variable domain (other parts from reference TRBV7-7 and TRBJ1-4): GAGVSQSPRYKVTKRGQDVTLRCDPISSHATLYWYQQALGQGPEFLTYFNYEAQPDKSGLPSDRFSAERPEGSISTLTIQRTEQRDSAMYRCASSLGSTAGEKLFFGSGTQLSVL.

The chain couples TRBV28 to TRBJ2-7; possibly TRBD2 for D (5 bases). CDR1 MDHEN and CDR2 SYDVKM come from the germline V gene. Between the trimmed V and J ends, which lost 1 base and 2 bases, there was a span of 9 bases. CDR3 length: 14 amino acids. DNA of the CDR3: TGTGCCAGCAGTTTATCCGGGGTCCCCTACGAGCAGTACTTC. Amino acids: CASSLSGVPYEQYF.

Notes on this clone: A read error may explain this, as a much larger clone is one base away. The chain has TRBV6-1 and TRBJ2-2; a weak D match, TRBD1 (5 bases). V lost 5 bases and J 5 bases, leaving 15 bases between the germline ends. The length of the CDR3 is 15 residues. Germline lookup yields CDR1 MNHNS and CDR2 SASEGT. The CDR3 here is CASSSPPDTTGELFF. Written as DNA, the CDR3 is TGTGCCAGCAGTTCGCCCCCGGACACGACCGGGGAGCTGTTTTTT.

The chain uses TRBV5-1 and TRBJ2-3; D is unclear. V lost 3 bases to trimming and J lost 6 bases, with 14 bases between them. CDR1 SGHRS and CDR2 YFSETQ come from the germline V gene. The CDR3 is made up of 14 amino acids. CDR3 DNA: TGCGCCAGCAGCTACGGAGTCGAAGTCGATACGCAGTATTTT. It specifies CASSYGVEVDTQYF.

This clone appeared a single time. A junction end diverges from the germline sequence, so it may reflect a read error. DNA of the CDR3: TGCGCCAGCAGCAGGACAGGGGGCGGTCATGAAAAACTGCTTTTT. It is translated as CASSRTGGGHEKLLF. This chain connects TRBV5-1 to TRBJ1-4, with TRBD1 matching over 11 bases. This CDR3 contains 15 residues. Germline loops: CDR1 SGHRS, CDR2 YFSETQ.

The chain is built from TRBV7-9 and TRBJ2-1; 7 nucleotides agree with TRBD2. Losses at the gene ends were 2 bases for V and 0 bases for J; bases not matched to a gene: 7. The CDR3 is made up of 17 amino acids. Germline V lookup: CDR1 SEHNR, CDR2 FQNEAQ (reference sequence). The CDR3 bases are TGTGCCAGCAGCTTAAGGCCTAGCGGACTCTCCTACAATGAGCAGTTCTTC. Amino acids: CASSLRPSGLSYNEQFF.